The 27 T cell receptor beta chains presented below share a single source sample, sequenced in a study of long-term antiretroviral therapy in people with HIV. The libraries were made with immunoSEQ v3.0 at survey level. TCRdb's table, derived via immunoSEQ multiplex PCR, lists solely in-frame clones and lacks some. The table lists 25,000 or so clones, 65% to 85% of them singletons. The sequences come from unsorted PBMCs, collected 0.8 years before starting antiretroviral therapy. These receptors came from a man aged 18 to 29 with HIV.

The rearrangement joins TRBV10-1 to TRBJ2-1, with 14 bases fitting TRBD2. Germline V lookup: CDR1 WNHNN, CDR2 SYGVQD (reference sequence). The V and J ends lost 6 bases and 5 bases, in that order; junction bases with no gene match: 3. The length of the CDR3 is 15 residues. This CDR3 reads CASSTGLAGDNEQFF. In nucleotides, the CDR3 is TGCGCCAGCAGCACGGGACTAGCGGGGGACAATGAGCAGTTCTTC.

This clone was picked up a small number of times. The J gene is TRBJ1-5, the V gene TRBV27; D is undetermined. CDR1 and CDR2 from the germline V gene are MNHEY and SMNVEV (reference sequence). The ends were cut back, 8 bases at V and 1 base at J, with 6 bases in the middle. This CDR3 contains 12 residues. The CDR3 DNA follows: TGTGCCAGCGGGTGGAGCAATCAGCCCCAGCATTTT. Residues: CASGWSNQPQHF.

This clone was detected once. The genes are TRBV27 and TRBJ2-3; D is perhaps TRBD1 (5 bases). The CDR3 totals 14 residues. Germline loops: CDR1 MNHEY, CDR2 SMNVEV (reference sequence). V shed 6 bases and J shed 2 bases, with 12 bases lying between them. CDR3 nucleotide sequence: TGTGCCAGCAGCCAAGGGGTGGTCACAGATACGCAGTATTTT. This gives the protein CASSQGVVTDTQYF.

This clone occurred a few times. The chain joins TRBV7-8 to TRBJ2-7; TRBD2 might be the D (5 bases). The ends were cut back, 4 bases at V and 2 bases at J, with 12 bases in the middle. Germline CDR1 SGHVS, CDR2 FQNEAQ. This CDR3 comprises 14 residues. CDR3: CASSWLGSTYEQYF. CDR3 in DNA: TGTGCCAGCAGCTGGTTGGGGAGCACCTACGAGCAGTACTTC.

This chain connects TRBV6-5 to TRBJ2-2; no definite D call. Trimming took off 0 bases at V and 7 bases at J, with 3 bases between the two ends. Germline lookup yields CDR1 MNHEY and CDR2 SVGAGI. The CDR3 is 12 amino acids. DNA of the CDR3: TGTGCCAGCAGTTACTCTGTCGGGGAGCTGTTTTTT. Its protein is CASSYSVGELFF.

In nucleotides, the CDR3 is TGTGCCAGCAGTTCATCGGGGAGCACAGATACGCAGTATTTT. Its translation: CASSSSGSTDTQYF. The chain is built from TRBV27 and TRBJ2-3; TRBD2 is a possible D gene (5 bases). Trimming took off 4 bases at V and 0 bases at J, with 8 bases between the two ends. Germline V gives CDR1 MNHEY, CDR2 SMNVEV (reference sequence). The CDR3 consists of 14 residues.

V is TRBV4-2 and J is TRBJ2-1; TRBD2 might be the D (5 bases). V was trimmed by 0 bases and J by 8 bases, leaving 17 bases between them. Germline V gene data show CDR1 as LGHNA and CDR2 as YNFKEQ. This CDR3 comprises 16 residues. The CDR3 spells CASSQDRGRSLDEQFF. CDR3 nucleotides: TGTGCCAGCAGCCAAGATCGGGGTCGCAGTCTCGATGAGCAGTTCTTC.

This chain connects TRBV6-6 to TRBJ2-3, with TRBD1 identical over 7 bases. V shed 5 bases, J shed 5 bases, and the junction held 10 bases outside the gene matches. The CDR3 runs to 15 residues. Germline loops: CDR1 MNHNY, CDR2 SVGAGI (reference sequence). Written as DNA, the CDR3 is TGTGCCAGCAGTGGTGAGGACAGGATCCAAGATACGCAGTATTTT. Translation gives CASSGEDRIQDTQYF.

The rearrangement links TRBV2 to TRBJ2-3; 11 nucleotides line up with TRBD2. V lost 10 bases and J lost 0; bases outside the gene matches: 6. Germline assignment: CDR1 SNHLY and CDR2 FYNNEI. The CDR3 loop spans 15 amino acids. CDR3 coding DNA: TGTGCCATCCATAGCGGGAGGGTTAGCACAGATACGCAGTATTTT. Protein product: CAIHSGRVSTDTQYF.

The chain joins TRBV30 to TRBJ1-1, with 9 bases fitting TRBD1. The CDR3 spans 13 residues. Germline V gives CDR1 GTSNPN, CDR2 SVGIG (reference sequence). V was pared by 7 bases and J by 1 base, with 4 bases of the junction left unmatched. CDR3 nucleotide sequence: TGTGCCTTCGGGGACAGGGCGAACACTGAAGCTTTCTTT. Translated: CAFGDRANTEAFF.

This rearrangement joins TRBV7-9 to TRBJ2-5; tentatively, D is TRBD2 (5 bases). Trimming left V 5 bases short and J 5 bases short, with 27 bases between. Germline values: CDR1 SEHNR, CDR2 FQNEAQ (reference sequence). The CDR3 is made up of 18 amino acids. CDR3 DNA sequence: TGTGCCAGCAGCCAAATTCTCCGGCGGGTTAAACGAGGGGAGACCCAGTACTTC. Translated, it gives CASSQILRRVKRGETQYF.

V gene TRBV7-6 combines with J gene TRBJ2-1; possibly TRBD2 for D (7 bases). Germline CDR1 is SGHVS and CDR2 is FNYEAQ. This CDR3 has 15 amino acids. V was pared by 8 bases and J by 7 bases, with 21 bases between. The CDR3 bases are TGTGCCAGCGGGAGGGCGGGGGCTATAGGGAATGAGCAGTTCTTC. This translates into CASGRAGAIGNEQFF.

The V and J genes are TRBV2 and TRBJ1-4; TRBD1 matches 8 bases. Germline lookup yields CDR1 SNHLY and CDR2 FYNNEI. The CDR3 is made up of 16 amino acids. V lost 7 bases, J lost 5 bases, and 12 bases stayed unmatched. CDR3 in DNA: TGTGCCAGCAATCCCAGGGGGCCAATTGTGAATGAAAAACTGTTTTTT. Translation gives CASNPRGPIVNEKLFF. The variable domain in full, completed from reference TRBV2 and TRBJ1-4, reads EPEVTQTPSHQVTQMGQEVILRCVPISNHLYFYWYRQILGQKVEFLVSFYNNEISEKSEIFDDQFSVERPDGSNFTLKIRSTKLEDSAMYFCASNPRGPIVNEKLFFGSGTQLSVL.

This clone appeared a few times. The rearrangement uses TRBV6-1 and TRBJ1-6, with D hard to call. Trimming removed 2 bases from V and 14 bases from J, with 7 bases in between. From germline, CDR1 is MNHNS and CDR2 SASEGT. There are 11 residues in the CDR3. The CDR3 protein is CASSEWETLHF. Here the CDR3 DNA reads TGTGCCAGCAGTGAATGGGAAACCCTCCACTTT.

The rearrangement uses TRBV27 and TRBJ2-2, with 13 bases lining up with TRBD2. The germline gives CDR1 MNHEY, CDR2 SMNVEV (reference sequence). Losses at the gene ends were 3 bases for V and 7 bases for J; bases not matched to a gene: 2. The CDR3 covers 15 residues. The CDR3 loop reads CASSLGLAGIGELFF. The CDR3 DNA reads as TGTGCCAGCAGTTTGGGACTAGCGGGGATCGGGGAGCTGTTTTTT.

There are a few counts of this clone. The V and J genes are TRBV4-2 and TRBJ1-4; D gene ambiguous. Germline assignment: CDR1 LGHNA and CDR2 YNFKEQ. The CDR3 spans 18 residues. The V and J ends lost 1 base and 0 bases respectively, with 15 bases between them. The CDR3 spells CASSQGLTRPSTNEKLFF. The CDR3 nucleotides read TGTGCCAGCAGCCAAGGTCTTACCCGCCCCTCAACTAATGAAAAACTGTTTTTT.

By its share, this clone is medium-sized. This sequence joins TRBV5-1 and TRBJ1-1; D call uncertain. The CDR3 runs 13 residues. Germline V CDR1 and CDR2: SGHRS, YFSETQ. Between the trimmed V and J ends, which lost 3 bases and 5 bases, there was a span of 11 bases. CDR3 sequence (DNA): TGCGCCAGCAGCTGGGGAAGTATGACTGAAGCTTTCTTT. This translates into CASSWGSMTEAFF. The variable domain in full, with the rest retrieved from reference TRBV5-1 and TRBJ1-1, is KAGVTQTPRYLIKTRGQQVTLSCSPISGHRSVSWYQQTPGQGLQFLFEYFSETQRNKGNFPGRFSGRQFSNSRSEMNVSTLELGDSALYLCASSWGSMTEAFFGQGTRLTVV.

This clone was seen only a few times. For the CDR3, the DNA is TGTGCCATCAGTGATCTGGGACAGGGGGCTTCCGGCTACACCTTC. Protein product: CAISDLGQGASGYTF. This chain uses TRBV10-3 with TRBJ1-2, with 12 nucleotides matching TRBD1. Germline CDR1 ENHRY, CDR2 SYGVKD. This CDR3 spans 15 amino acids. V lost 3 bases to trimming and J lost 8 bases; unmatched junction nucleotides: 7.

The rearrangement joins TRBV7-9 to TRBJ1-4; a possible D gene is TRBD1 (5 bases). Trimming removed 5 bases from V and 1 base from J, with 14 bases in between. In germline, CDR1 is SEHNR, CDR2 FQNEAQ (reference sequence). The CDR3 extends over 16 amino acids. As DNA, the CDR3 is TGTGCCAGCAGCCCGTCGACAGACCTAACTAATGAAAAACTGTTTTTT. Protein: CASSPSTDLTNEKLFF.

This chain's CDR3 is CASSLRQSGETQYF. CDR3 nucleotides: TGTGCCAGTAGTCTTCGACAGAGTGGAGAGACCCAGTACTTC. The chain combines TRBV19 with TRBJ2-5; D possibly corresponds to TRBD1 (5 bases). V lost 5 bases and J 4 bases, leaving 14 bases between the germline ends. In germline, CDR1 is LNHDA, CDR2 SQIVND (reference sequence). The length of the CDR3 is 14 residues. The full variable domain, with the rest looked up from reference TRBV19 and TRBJ2-5, is DGGITQSPKYLFRKEGQNVTLSCEQNLNHDAMYWYRQDPGQGLRLIYYSQIVNDFQKGDIAEGYSVSREKKESFPLTVTSAQKNPTAFYLCASSLRQSGETQYFGPGTRLLVL.

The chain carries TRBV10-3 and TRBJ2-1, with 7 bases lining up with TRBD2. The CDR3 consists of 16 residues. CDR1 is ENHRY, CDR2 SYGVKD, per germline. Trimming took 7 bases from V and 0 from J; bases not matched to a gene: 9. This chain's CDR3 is CAIKTRAGSSYNEQFF. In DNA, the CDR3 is TGTGCCATCAAAACCCGAGCGGGAAGCTCCTACAATGAGCAGTTCTTC.

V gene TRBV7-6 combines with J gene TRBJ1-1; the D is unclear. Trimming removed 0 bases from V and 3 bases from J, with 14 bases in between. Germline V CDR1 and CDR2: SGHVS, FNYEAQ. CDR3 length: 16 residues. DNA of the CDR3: TGTGCCAGCAGCTTAGCGCGGTCTGTTTCGTACACTGAAGCTTTCTTT. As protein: CASSLARSVSYTEAFF.

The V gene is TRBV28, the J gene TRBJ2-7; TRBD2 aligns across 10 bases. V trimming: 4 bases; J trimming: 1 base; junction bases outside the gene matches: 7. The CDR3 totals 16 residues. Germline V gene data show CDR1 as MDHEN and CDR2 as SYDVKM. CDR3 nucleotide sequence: TGTGCCAGCAGTTCGGCTAGCGGGAGTGGGTCCTACGAGCAGTACTTC. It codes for CASSSASGSGSYEQYF.

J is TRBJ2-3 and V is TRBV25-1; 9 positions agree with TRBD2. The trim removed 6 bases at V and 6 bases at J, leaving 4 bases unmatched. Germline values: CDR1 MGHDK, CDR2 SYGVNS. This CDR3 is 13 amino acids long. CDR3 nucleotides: TGTGCCAGCAGAGCGGGGGGCAGGGATACGCAGTATTTT. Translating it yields CASRAGGRDTQYF.

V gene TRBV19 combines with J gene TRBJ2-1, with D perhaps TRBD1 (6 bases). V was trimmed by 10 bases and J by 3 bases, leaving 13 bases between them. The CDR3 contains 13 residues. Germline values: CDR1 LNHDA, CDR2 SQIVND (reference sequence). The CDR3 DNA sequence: TGTGCCACCTCCGGGACAAGCTACAATGAGCAGTTCTTC. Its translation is CATSGTSYNEQFF.

CDR3 region: CASSLASGAYEQYF. The CDR3 DNA follows: TGTGCCAGCAGTTTGGCTAGCGGGGCCTACGAGCAGTACTTC. This chain links TRBV27 with TRBJ2-7; TRBD2 aligns across 9 bases. V lost 3 bases, J lost 2 bases, and 2 bases stayed unmatched. The germline CDR1 and CDR2 sequences are MNHEY and SMNVEV (reference sequence). This CDR3 is built from 14 residues.

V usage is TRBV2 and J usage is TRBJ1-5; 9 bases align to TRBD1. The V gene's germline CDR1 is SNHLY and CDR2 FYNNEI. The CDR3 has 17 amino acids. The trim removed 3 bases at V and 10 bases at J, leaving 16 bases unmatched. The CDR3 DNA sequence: TGTGCCAGCAGTGAGCTAGATTGGGGACAGGGTGCCTCCCCCCAGCATTTT. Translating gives CASSELDWGQGASPQHF.